This T cell receptor beta chain came from a study of blood T cell repertoires in COVID-19. Study-wide context: Specimens from acute and convalescent COVID-19 originated in the United States, Italy and Spain. T cells, B-cell-depleted T cells, or PBMCs provided the cDNA or gDNA that served as material.

The CDR3 is made up of 15 amino acids. Unmatched junction bases numbered 4, after V lost 6 bases and J lost 0 bases. Looked up from germline, CDR1 is SNHLY and CDR2 is FYNNEI. Authors' processing steps: Estimates of nucleated cell counts were drawn from the amplification of reference gene primers. TCRdb keeps only in-frame clones here, not all; method: immunoSEQ multiplex PCR. For V, J and clone size, that table is used; D and trimming come from the DNA. The sample consists of roughly 140,000 clones, 88% of them appearing once. This clone turned up a few times. The receptor was derived from a man between 65 and 79 years old with acute or convalescent COVID-19. The genes are TRBV2 and TRBJ1-3, with 8 bases that match TRBD1. Sequenced sample: peripheral blood. CDR3 DNA: TGTGCCAGCAGGGAACAGGGGGACTCTGGAAACACCATATATTTT. Amino acid sequence: CASREQGDSGNTIYF. The full variable domain, completed using reference TRBV2 and TRBJ1-3, is EPEVTQTPSHQVTQMGQEVILRCVPISNHLYFYWYRQILGQKVEFLVSFYNNEISEKSEIFDDQFSVERPDGSNFTLKIRSTKLEDSAMYFCASREQGDSGNTIYFGEGSWLTVV.